One and the same sample provided the 32 T cell receptor beta chains below, sequenced in a study of control samples from healthy donors and cancer patients. Repertoires were generated with immunoSEQ multiplex PCR, while TCRdb's copy carries only in-frame clones and drops some. The table shows approximately 100,000 clones, with around 90% occurring only once. Sequencing was carried out using blood. The receptor source for this set is a man aged 30 to 39 in good health.

The chain employs TRBV5-6 and TRBJ2-5, with TRBD1 matching over 7 bases. The CDR3 runs to 14 residues. V shed 2 bases, J shed 1 base, and the junction held 2 bases outside the gene matches. The germline V gene encodes CDR1 SGHDT and CDR2 YYEEEE. CDR3 loop: CASSLQGLQETQYF. The CDR3 DNA reads TGTGCCAGCAGCTTACAGGGGCTCCAAGAGACCCAGTACTTC.

The chain joins TRBV19 to TRBJ2-5; possible D gene TRBD1, 6 bases. Germline V gene sequence: CDR1 LNHDA, CDR2 SQIVND (reference sequence). The CDR3 totals 14 residues. V lost 5 bases to trimming and J lost 1 base, with 11 bases between them. CDR3 in DNA: TGTGCCAGTAGTTTACAGGGTCCCCAAGAGACCCAGTACTTC. It encodes CASSLQGPQETQYF.

V and J are TRBV28 and TRBJ2-4; D unclear. This CDR3 is 15 amino acids long. V was pared by 3 bases and J by 2 bases, with 11 bases between. In germline, CDR1 is MDHEN, CDR2 SYDVKM. This CDR3 reads CASSLSQLPKNIQYF. CDR3 bases: TGTGCCAGCAGTTTGTCCCAACTGCCCAAAAACATTCAGTACTTC.

The chain joins TRBV6-5 to TRBJ2-5, with D possibly TRBD2 on 6 matching bases. This CDR3 is 13 amino acids long. V was shortened by 7 bases and J by 5 bases, with 14 bases between the two germline ends. CDR1 is MNHEY and CDR2 is SVGAGI in the germline V gene. The CDR3, as DNA: TGTGCCAGCATCAGGAGGGAAACGGAGACCCAGTACTTC. Translated, it gives CASIRRETETQYF.

Only one count was recorded for this clone. The chain combines TRBV11-3 with TRBJ2-2, with D perhaps matching TRBD2 (5 bases). Trimming cost V 9 bases and J 4 bases, with 21 bases left between them. From germline, CDR1 is SGHNT and CDR2 YENEEA. The CDR3 totals 16 residues. Here the CDR3 reads CARSPRAERSTGELFF. The DNA for the CDR3 is TGTGCCAGAAGCCCGAGAGCGGAGAGGAGCACCGGGGAGCTGTTTTTT. The complete variable domain, with remaining parts taken from reference TRBV11-3 and TRBJ2-2, reads EAGVVQSPRYKIIEKKQPVAFWCNPISGHNTLYWYLQNLGQGPELLIRYENEEAVDDSQLPKDRFSAERLKGVDSTLKIQPAELGDSAVYLCARSPRAERSTGELFFGEGSRLTVL.

Note on this clone: The same CDR3 also results from other DNA sequences found in this sample. The chain is built from TRBV30 and TRBJ1-1, with 7 nucleotides matching TRBD1. After removal of 5 bases from V and 2 bases from J, the junction contained 5 bases not matched to a gene. This CDR3 comprises 13 residues. Germline CDR1 is GTSNPN and CDR2 is SVGIG (reference sequence). CDR3 sequence reads: CAWARDRNTEAFF. CDR3 DNA sequence: TGTGCCTGGGCCAGGGACAGAAACACTGAAGCTTTCTTT.

V is TRBV7-2 and J is TRBJ2-7; a weak D match, TRBD1 (6 bases). CDR1 SGHTA and CDR2 FQGNSA come from the germline V gene. V lost 3 bases and J lost 6, with 24 bases in between. There are 17 residues in the CDR3. CDR3 amino acids: CASSFLGPGVSIFEQYF. CDR3 nucleotide sequence: TGTGCCAGCAGCTTTCTTGGGCCAGGGGTAAGCATCTTCGAGCAGTACTTC.

The rearrangement uses TRBV28 and TRBJ2-1; possible D gene TRBD2, 5 bases. V lost 7 bases and J 3 bases, leaving 13 bases between the germline ends. Germline loops: CDR1 MDHEN, CDR2 SYDVKM. The CDR3 runs 14 residues. CDR3 protein: CASTSPGNYNEQFF. CDR3 nucleotides: TGTGCCAGCACCTCACCCGGGAACTACAATGAGCAGTTCTTC.

The chain carries TRBV5-1 and TRBJ2-1; TRBD1 aligns across 7 bases. V lost 5 bases, J lost 11 bases, and 10 bases stayed unmatched. Germline CDR1 is SGHRS and CDR2 is YFSETQ. The CDR3 spans 13 residues. CDR3 loop: CASSFEGAMQQFF. CDR3 nucleotides: TGCGCCAGCAGTTTTGAGGGGGCAATGCAGCAGTTCTTC.

This sequence joins TRBV29-1 and TRBJ2-7; TRBD1 matches at 7 bases. V gave up 6 bases and J gave up 1 base; unmatched junction bases: 9. The CDR3 is 14 amino acids. The germline V gene has CDR1 SQVTM and CDR2 ANQGSEA. In DNA form, the CDR3 reads TGCAGCGTGGTTCCGGGACAGCAATCCTACGAGCAGTACTTC. This encodes CSVVPGQQSYEQYF.

The chain links TRBV19 to TRBJ2-4, with D maybe TRBD2 (5 bases). The CDR3 length is 15 residues. V shed 1 base and J shed 3 bases, with 10 bases lying between them. The germline gives CDR1 LNHDA, CDR2 SQIVND (reference sequence). The CDR3 spells CASSIGRGDKNIQYF. The CDR3 nucleotides are TGTGCCAGTAGTATAGGCCGGGGTGACAAAAACATTCAGTACTTC.

The chain employs TRBV6-6 and TRBJ2-3; possibly TRBD2 for D (6 bases). Germline-derived CDR1 and CDR2 are MNHNY and SVGAGI (reference sequence). This CDR3 has 15 amino acids. The germline V and J ends were trimmed by 7 bases and 6 bases, with 20 bases remaining between them. CDR3 in amino acids: CASTAFGTRPDTQYF. CDR3 nucleotides: TGTGCCAGCACCGCATTTGGGACTCGTCCCGATACGCAGTATTTT.

This clone showed up just once. In DNA form, the CDR3 reads TGTGCTAGTGGTTTGGTACAAGACGGGAGAGTAAGTACAGATACGCAGTATTTT. Its translation: CASGLVQDGRVSTDTQYF. The chain links TRBV12-5 to TRBJ2-3; the D gene is possibly TRBD2 (6 bases). V lost 0 bases and J lost 3, with 19 bases in between. The CDR3 is made up of 18 amino acids. Looked up from germline, CDR1 is LGHNT and CDR2 is FRNRAP.

V usage is TRBV7-9 and J usage is TRBJ1-3, with D perhaps TRBD1 (6 bases). CDR1 and CDR2 (germline): SEHNR, FQNEAQ (reference sequence). The CDR3 consists of 16 residues. Trimming stripped 5 bases from V and 0 bases from J, with 14 bases between. CDR3 DNA sequence: TGTGCCAGCAGCCCCTCCGGACAGACCTCTGGAAACACCATATATTTT. It encodes CASSPSGQTSGNTIYF.

This rearrangement joins TRBV5-4 to TRBJ2-7; D call uncertain. The germline V and J ends were trimmed by 0 bases and 3 bases, with 7 bases remaining between them. From germline, CDR1 is SGHNT and CDR2 YYREEE (reference sequence). CDR3 size: 13 residues. Written as DNA, the CDR3 is TGTGCCAGCAGCTTGGGGCCGAACTACGAGCAGTACTTC. It codes for CASSLGPNYEQYF.

This clone was recorded once. The genes are TRBV3-1 (or the pseudogene TRBV3-2) and TRBJ1-1; D gene unclear. The CDR3 has 13 amino acids. The V end lost 0 bases, the J end lost 4 bases, and 6 bases lay between the germline ends. Germline-derived CDR1 and CDR2 are LGHDT and YNNKEL (reference sequence). The CDR3 spells CASSQDRATEAFF. Written as DNA, the CDR3 is TGTGCCAGCAGCCAAGATCGGGCCACTGAAGCTTTCTTT.

The chain joins TRBV19 to TRBJ1-4; the D gene is possibly TRBD1 (5 bases). The CDR3 extends over 15 amino acids. Germline CDR1 and CDR2: LNHDA and SQIVND (reference sequence). V gave up 2 bases and J gave up 8 bases, with 15 bases separating them. The CDR3 region is CASSISSGEGEKLFF. The CDR3 DNA is TGTGCCAGTAGTATATCGTCGGGGGAAGGCGAAAAACTGTTTTTT. The entire variable domain, with the rest obtained from reference TRBV19 and TRBJ1-4, is as follows: DGGITQSPKYLFRKEGQNVTLSCEQNLNHDAMYWYRQDPGQGLRLIYYSQIVNDFQKGDIAEGYSVSREKKESFPLTVTSAQKNPTAFYLCASSISSGEGEKLFFGSGTQLSVL.

J is TRBJ2-7 and V is TRBV27; tentatively, D is TRBD1 (6 bases). The CDR3 has 15 residues. CDR1 is MNHEY, CDR2 SMNVEV, per germline (reference sequence). V lost 3 bases, J lost 3 bases, and 15 bases lay in between. Here the CDR3 DNA reads TGTGCCAGCAGTTTGGCCGGACAGACACACTACGAGCAGTACTTC. This codes for CASSLAGQTHYEQYF.

DNA of the CDR3: TGTGCCTGGAGTGTACTTTCCCGGACCCAGTACTTC. Translating gives CAWSVLSRTQYF. This chain links TRBV30 with TRBJ2-5; no definite D call. Germline CDR1 and CDR2: GTSNPN and SVGIG (reference sequence). V was pared by 0 bases and J by 7 bases, with 9 bases between. The length of the CDR3 is 12 residues.

This clone was observed a few times. The chain uses TRBV19 and TRBJ2-7, with D unresolved. V lost 3 bases, J lost 2 bases, and 14 bases lay in between. CDR3 length equals 15 residues. Germline lookup yields CDR1 LNHDA and CDR2 SQIVND (reference sequence). CDR3 in amino acids: CASSMGPGGTYEQYF. The CDR3 DNA reads TGTGCCAGTAGTATGGGCCCCGGCGGAACCTACGAGCAGTACTTC.

The chain carries TRBV10-3 and TRBJ2-5; 9 bases are shared with TRBD1. The CDR3 is made up of 14 amino acids. The V gene end was trimmed by 7 bases and the J gene end by 5 bases; junction bases not matched to a gene: 8. CDR1 is ENHRY, CDR2 SYGVKD, per germline. The CDR3 nucleotides are TGTGCCATCACGTCGGACAGGGGCAATGAGACCCAGTACTTC. Translating gives CAITSDRGNETQYF.

This clone appeared a single time. This sequence joins TRBV2 and TRBJ2-7; TRBD2 matches at 13 bases. In germline, CDR1 is SNHLY, CDR2 FYNNEI. V shed 5 bases and J 5 bases; nucleotides not matched to a gene: 3. The CDR3 runs to 14 residues. This CDR3 is CASSRLAGGDEQYF. CDR3 nucleotides: TGTGCCAGCAGTCGACTAGCGGGAGGTGACGAGCAGTACTTC.

The rearrangement links TRBV6-1 to TRBJ2-7; 9 bases fit TRBD1. Losses at the gene ends were 2 bases for V and 2 bases for J; bases not matched to a gene: 4. Germline V lookup: CDR1 MNHNS, CDR2 SASEGT. There are 15 residues in the CDR3. The CDR3 DNA is TGTGCCAGCAGTGAATGGGACAGGGTAACCTACGAGCAGTACTTC. It codes for CASSEWDRVTYEQYF.

The rearrangement joins TRBV3-1 (or the pseudogene TRBV3-2) to TRBJ2-1; 10 nucleotides align to TRBD2. The CDR3 runs 19 residues. From germline, CDR1 is LGHDT and CDR2 YNNKEL (reference sequence). V was clipped by 0 bases and J by 7 bases; unmatched bases: 15. The CDR3 sequence: CASSQDTSLLAGSRNEQFF. The CDR3 DNA reads as TGTGCCAGCAGCCAAGATACCTCCTTACTAGCGGGATCGAGGAATGAGCAGTTCTTC.

The genes are TRBV12-3 or TRBV12-4 and TRBJ1-4; D is unresolved. This CDR3 has 13 amino acids. With 0 bases removed from V and 7 bases from J, the gap between germline ends came to 6 bases. CDR3 protein: CASSLASSEKLFF. DNA of the CDR3: TGTGCCAGCAGTTTAGCGTCCAGTGAAAAACTGTTTTTT.

CDR3 sequence reads: CASSEQELTDTQYF. The CDR3 DNA is TGTGCCAGCAGTGAACAGGAGCTAACAGATACGCAGTATTTT. The rearrangement uses TRBV6-4 and TRBJ2-3, with a possible D match to TRBD1 (5 bases). CDR3 length equals 14 residues. Germline CDR1 is MRHNA and CDR2 is SNTAGT. V lost 3 bases and J 3 bases, leaving 10 bases between the germline ends.

The chain links TRBV27 to TRBJ1-2, with D perhaps TRBD1 (5 bases). The CDR3 sequence is 14 residues long. V lost 5 bases and J lost 5, with 15 bases in between. Germline values: CDR1 MNHEY, CDR2 SMNVEV (reference sequence). CDR3: CASSQYQGGYGYTF. The CDR3 DNA follows: TGTGCCAGCAGTCAATACCAGGGCGGATATGGCTACACCTTC.

The chain carries TRBV7-2 and TRBJ2-5; D is unclear. The CDR3 runs 12 residues. V was cut by 5 bases and J by 0 bases, with 4 bases left in between. The germline V gene encodes CDR1 SGHTA and CDR2 FQGNSA. CDR3 nucleotide sequence: TGTGCCAGCAGCAAGTACCAAGAGACCCAGTACTTC. Protein sequence: CASSKYQETQYF.

V usage is TRBV21-1 and J usage is TRBJ1-3. TRBV21-1 is assigned pseudogene status. This CDR3 is built from 16 residues. The CDR3 spells CASSKEKNLSGNTIYF. As DNA, the CDR3 is TGTGCCAGCAGCAAAGAGAAGAACCTATCTGGAAACACCATATATTTT.

The CDR3 coding sequence is TGTGCCAGCAGCCCCGGGGGGGGAAAGCAGTACTTC. Protein sequence: CASSPGGGKQYF. This rearrangement joins TRBV7-2 to TRBJ2-7; TRBD2 agrees at 8 bases. The germline V gene encodes CDR1 SGHTA and CDR2 FQGNSA. V shed 5 bases and J 8 bases; nucleotides not matched to a gene: 5. The CDR3 is 12 amino acids.

This clone was seen a single time. V is TRBV19 and J is TRBJ2-3, with D perhaps TRBD1 (6 bases). This CDR3 has 15 amino acids. The V gene lost 6 bases and the J gene lost 6 bases, with 19 bases spanning the gap. Germline-derived CDR1 and CDR2 are LNHDA and SQIVND (reference sequence). This CDR3 is CASSTQGSVFDTQYF. CDR3 nucleotides: TGTGCCAGTAGCACCCAGGGGTCAGTCTTCGATACGCAGTATTTT.

The chain couples TRBV15 to TRBJ1-4; TRBD1 matches at 7 bases. Germline assignment: CDR1 LNHNV and CDR2 YYDKDF (reference sequence). The CDR3 loop spans 18 amino acids. The V and J ends lost 4 bases and 6 bases, in that order; junction bases with no gene match: 17. CDR3 DNA: TGTGCCACCAGCAAACTAACAGGGGCCCGGGGCCAGGATGAAAAACTGTTTTTT. Its translation: CATSKLTGARGQDEKLFF.